This TCR beta chain is drawn from a study of shared clonotypes between healthy human individuals. Study background: The donor pool was made up of a couple of women and three men aged 18 to 49. Findings and caveats of the study: The represented genetic and exposure-history diversity was limited by the small number of donors. Rarefaction demonstrated incomplete sorted-subset sequencing despite large depth.

The method was immunoSEQ multiplex PCR; TCRdb's version includes in-frame clones alone and lacks a portion of them. Here the sample spans roughly 2,000,000 clones, around 95% being singletons. The naive CD8 population came from CD45RO-negative cells selected for CCR7, without terminally differentiated effector memory CD45RA+ cells. The CDR3 runs 14 residues. V gave up 2 bases and J gave up 7 bases, with 12 bases separating them. In germline, CDR1 is MDHEN, CDR2 SYDVKM. With regard to this clone: Its matching antigen is unknown.

The TCR originated in a man aged 18 to 29 in good health. Some clones in this sample may be carry-over from other donors' samples. Sequenced: naive CD8+ T cells from PBMCs. V usage is TRBV28 and J usage is TRBJ1-5; maybe TRBD1 (5 bases). This CDR3 is CASSLVWGKQPQHF. The CDR3 bases are TGTGCCAGCAGTTTAGTTTGGGGGAAACAGCCCCAGCATTTT.